The 16 T cell receptor beta chains listed next were all sequenced from one sample in a study of blood T cell repertoires in COVID-19. TCRdb keeps only in-frame clones here, not all; method: immunoSEQ multiplex PCR. The sample holds under 250,000 clones, over 70% seen once. Sequencing was performed on peripheral blood. These receptors were obtained from a man aged 35 to 55 with active or convalescent COVID-19.

The J gene is TRBJ1-3, the V gene TRBV14; perhaps TRBD1 as D (5 bases). Trimming left V 0 bases short and J 2 bases short, with 8 bases between. This CDR3 has 15 amino acids. Germline V gene data show CDR1 as SGHDN and CDR2 as FVKESK. CDR3 residues: CASSQDRATGNTIYF. DNA of the CDR3: TGTGCCAGCAGCCAAGACAGGGCGACTGGAAACACCATATATTTT.

The chain recombines TRBV6-1 with TRBJ2-1, with TRBD1 as a possible D gene (7 bases). V gave up 1 base and J gave up 7 bases, with 14 bases separating them. This CDR3 has 15 residues. CDR1 is MNHNS and CDR2 is SASEGT in the germline V gene. This chain's CDR3 is CASSEGSTGRNEQFF. CDR3 coding DNA: TGTGCCAGCAGTGAAGGGTCGACAGGGAGGAATGAGCAGTTCTTC.

This clone was seen just once. The V gene is TRBV11-3, the J gene TRBJ1-5; 10 nucleotides align to TRBD1. V gave up 7 bases and J gave up 6 bases; unmatched junction bases: 12. The germline V gene has CDR1 SGHNT and CDR2 YENEEA. The length of the CDR3 is 16 residues. The CDR3 loop reads CASTRGDRGLSQPQHF. In DNA form, the CDR3 reads TGTGCCAGCACGAGGGGGGACAGGGGTTTAAGTCAGCCCCAGCATTTT. The variable domain in full, completed from reference TRBV11-3 and TRBJ1-5, reads EAGVVQSPRYKIIEKKQPVAFWCNPISGHNTLYWYLQNLGQGPELLIRYENEEAVDDSQLPKDRFSAERLKGVDSTLKIQPAELGDSAVYLCASTRGDRGLSQPQHFGDGTRLSIL.

V and J are TRBV3-1 (or the pseudogene TRBV3-2) and TRBJ1-4; the D gene is possibly TRBD1 (5 bases). This CDR3 is 12 amino acids long. V lost 4 bases and J lost 7, with 7 bases in between. CDR1 LGHDT and CDR2 YNNKEL come from the germline V gene (reference sequence). The CDR3 here is CASSLGGEKLFF. In nucleotides, the CDR3 is TGTGCCAGCAGCCTGGGGGGTGAAAAACTGTTTTTT.

This sequence joins TRBV19 and TRBJ2-7; 7 nucleotides match TRBD1. This CDR3 has 14 residues. V lost 10 bases and J lost 2; bases outside the gene matches: 11. CDR1 is LNHDA, CDR2 SQIVND, per germline (reference sequence). In nucleotides, the CDR3 is TGTGCCACCAAGAGGGGGACAGAGACCTACGAGCAGTACTTC. Its translation is CATKRGTETYEQYF.

V and J are TRBV3-1 (or the pseudogene TRBV3-2) and TRBJ2-5; weak D call: TRBD1 (5 bases). The CDR3 has 14 amino acids. Trimming removed 5 bases at V and 4 bases at J, with 14 bases between. Germline V CDR1 and CDR2: LGHDT, YNNKEL (reference sequence). The CDR3 DNA reads as TGTGCCAGCAGCACAGGCGTCCCACGAGAGACCCAGTACTTC. This sequence encodes CASSTGVPRETQYF.

The chain has TRBV19 and TRBJ2-7; TRBD1 matches 8 bases. The V segment lost 6 bases and the J segment 2 bases; nucleotides outside the gene matches: 9. CDR1 and CDR2 (germline): LNHDA, SQIVND (reference sequence). This CDR3 contains 15 residues. CDR3 sequence reads: CASSRAGTGAYEQYF. The CDR3 DNA reads as TGTGCCAGTAGCCGAGCCGGGACAGGAGCCTACGAGCAGTACTTC.

This chain links TRBV27 with TRBJ2-3; TRBD2 aligns across 14 bases. CDR1 and CDR2 (germline): MNHEY, SMNVEV (reference sequence). The junction had 7 bases not matched to a gene; V was cut back by 6 bases and J by 5 bases. The CDR3 is made up of 16 amino acids. This chain's CDR3 is CASSPTSGGVGDTQYF. The CDR3 nucleotides read TGTGCCAGCAGCCCGACTAGCGGGGGGGTAGGAGATACGCAGTATTTT.

The chain recombines TRBV10-2 with TRBJ1-1; possible D gene TRBD1, 5 bases. Germline V gene data show CDR1 as WSHSY and CDR2 as SAAADI. The CDR3 has 12 amino acids. V lost 7 bases and J lost 6, with 12 bases in between. The CDR3 nucleotides are TGCGCCAGCAAGGGAGGGGATCCTGAAGCTTTCTTT. Amino acids: CASKGGDPEAFF.

The chain uses TRBV7-2 and TRBJ2-3; TRBD2 is a possible D gene (5 bases). The CDR3 covers 14 residues. V was shortened by 0 bases and J by 4 bases, with 8 bases between the two germline ends. Germline CDR1 and CDR2: SGHTA and FQGNSA. The CDR3 DNA sequence: TGTGCCAGCAGCTTAGCCGGAGGTGCAGATACGCAGTATTTT. Its protein is CASSLAGGADTQYF. The complete variable domain, with remaining parts taken from reference TRBV7-2 and TRBJ2-3, reads GAGVSQSPSNKVTEKGKDVELRCDPISGHTALYWYRQSLGQGLEFLIYFQGNSAPDKSGLPSDRFSAERTGGSVSTLTIQRTQQEDSAVYLCASSLAGGADTQYFGPGTRLTVL.

The sample holds a few counts of this clone. CDR3 nucleotide sequence: TGTGCCAGCAGCAAAGGGACTACTGCCTACGAGCAGTACTTC. This translates into CASSKGTTAYEQYF. The chain carries TRBV6-5 and TRBJ2-7; 7 positions match TRBD2. V shed 6 bases and J 2 bases; nucleotides not matched to a gene: 7. This CDR3 comprises 14 residues. The V gene's germline CDR1 is MNHEY and CDR2 SVGAGI.

This clone appeared once. The CDR3 spells CASSLKVGAGTNYGYTF. DNA of the CDR3: TGTGCCAGCAGCTTAAAGGTGGGGGCAGGGACCAACTATGGCTACACCTTC. This sequence joins TRBV5-6 and TRBJ1-2; a possible D gene is TRBD1 (6 bases). This CDR3 contains 17 residues. V lost 2 bases, J lost 2 bases, and 19 bases lay in between. Germline CDR1 and CDR2: SGHDT and YYEEEE. Variable domain in full (rest from reference TRBV5-6 and TRBJ1-2): DAGVTQSPTHLIKTRGQQVTLRCSPKSGHDTVSWYQQALGQGPQFIFQYYEEEERQRGNFPDRFSGHQFPNYSSELNVNALLLGDSALYLCASSLKVGAGTNYGYTFGSGTRLTVV.

The chain joins TRBV12-3 or TRBV12-4 to TRBJ2-1; a weak D match, TRBD2 (5 bases). V was shortened by 7 bases and J by 9 bases, with 16 bases between the two germline ends. This CDR3 has 13 residues. CDR3 DNA sequence: TGTGCCAGCACCTTTACCCCGGCGGGTGAGCAGTTCTTC. Translation gives CASTFTPAGEQFF.

This clone was counted a single time. This chain links TRBV3-1 (or the pseudogene TRBV3-2) with TRBJ1-1; maybe TRBD1 (6 bases). Trimming left V 3 bases short and J 1 base short, with 9 bases between. The germline CDR1 and CDR2 sequences are LGHDT and YNNKEL (reference sequence). This CDR3 region has 14 residues. The CDR3 protein is CASSHLRGNTEAFF. In DNA, the CDR3 is TGTGCCAGCAGCCATCTCAGGGGGAACACTGAAGCTTTCTTT.

The V and J genes are TRBV7-9 and TRBJ2-7, with D possibly TRBD2 on 5 matching bases. The V end lost 7 bases, the J end lost 2 bases, and 12 bases lay between the germline ends. CDR1 SEHNR and CDR2 FQNEAQ come from the germline V gene (reference sequence). The CDR3 consists of 13 residues. The chain's CDR3 is CASKSSGTYEQYF. The CDR3 DNA sequence: TGTGCCAGCAAATCCTCGGGGACCTACGAGCAGTACTTC.

The chain links TRBV6-1 to TRBJ1-1; D possibly corresponds to TRBD1 (6 bases). Germline V lookup: CDR1 MNHNS, CDR2 SASEGT. The V gene lost 1 base and the J gene lost 2 bases, with 11 bases spanning the gap. This CDR3 has 15 residues. For the CDR3, the DNA is TGTGCCAGCAGTGAAGGGACAGCCGGTAACACTGAAGCTTTCTTT. Its protein is CASSEGTAGNTEAFF.